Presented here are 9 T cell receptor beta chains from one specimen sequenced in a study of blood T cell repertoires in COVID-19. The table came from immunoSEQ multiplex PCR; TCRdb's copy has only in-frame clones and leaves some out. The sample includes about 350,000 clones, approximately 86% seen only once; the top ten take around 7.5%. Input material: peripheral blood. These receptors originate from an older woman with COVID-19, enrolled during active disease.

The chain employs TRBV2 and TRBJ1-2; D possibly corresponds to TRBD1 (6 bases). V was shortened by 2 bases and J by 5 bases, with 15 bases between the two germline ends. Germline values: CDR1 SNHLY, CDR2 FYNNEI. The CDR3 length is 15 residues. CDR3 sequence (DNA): TGTGCCAGCAGTGAAATTCGAACAGGGAGTTATGGCTACACCTTC. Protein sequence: CASSEIRTGSYGYTF.

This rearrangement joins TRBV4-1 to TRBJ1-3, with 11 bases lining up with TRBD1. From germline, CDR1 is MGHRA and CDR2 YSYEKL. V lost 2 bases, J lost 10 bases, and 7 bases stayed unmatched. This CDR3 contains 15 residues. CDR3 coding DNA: TGCGCCAGCAGCCAAACCTGGACAGGGGGCCTTACCATATATTTT. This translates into CASSQTWTGGLTIYF.

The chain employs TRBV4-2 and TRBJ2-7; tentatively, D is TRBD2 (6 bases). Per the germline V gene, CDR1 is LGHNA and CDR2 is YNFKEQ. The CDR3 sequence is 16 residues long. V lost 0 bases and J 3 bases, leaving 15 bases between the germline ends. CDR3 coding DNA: TGTGCCAGCAGCCAAGATCCCGGCGGGGAGGTCTACGAGCAGTACTTC. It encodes CASSQDPGGEVYEQYF.

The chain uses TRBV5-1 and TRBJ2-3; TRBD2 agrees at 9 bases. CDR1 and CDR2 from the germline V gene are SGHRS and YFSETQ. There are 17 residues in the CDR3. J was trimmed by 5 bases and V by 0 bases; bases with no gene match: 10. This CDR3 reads CASSLDLLAGSLDTQYF. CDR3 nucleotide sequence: TGCGCCAGCAGCTTGGATTTGCTAGCGGGGAGTCTAGATACGCAGTATTTT.

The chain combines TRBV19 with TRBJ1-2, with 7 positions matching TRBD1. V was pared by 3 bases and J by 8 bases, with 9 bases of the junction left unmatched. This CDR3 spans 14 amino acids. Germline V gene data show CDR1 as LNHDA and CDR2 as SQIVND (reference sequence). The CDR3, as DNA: TGTGCCAGTAGTATTAACAGGGGATTGATGGGCTACACCTTC. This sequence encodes CASSINRGLMGYTF.

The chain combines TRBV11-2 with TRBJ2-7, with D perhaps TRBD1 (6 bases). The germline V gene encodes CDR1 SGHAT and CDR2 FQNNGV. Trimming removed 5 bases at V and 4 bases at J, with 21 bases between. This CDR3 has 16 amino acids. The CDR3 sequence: CASSQAPGTLLYEQYF. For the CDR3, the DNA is TGTGCCAGCAGCCAGGCCCCCGGGACACTACTTTACGAGCAGTACTTC.

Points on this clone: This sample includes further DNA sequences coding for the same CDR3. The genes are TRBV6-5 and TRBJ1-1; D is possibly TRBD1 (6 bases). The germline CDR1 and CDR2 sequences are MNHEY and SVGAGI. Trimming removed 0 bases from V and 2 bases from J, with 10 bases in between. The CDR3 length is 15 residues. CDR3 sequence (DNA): TGTGCCAGCAGTTACTCCACAGGGTTAAACACTGAAGCTTTCTTT. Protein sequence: CASSYSTGLNTEAFF.

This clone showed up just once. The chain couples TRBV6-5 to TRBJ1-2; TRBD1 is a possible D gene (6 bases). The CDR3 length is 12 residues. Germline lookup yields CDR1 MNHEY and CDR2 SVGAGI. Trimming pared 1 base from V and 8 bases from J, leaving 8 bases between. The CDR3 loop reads CASSYWGGGYTF. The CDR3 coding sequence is TGTGCCAGCAGTTACTGGGGGGGCGGCTACACCTTC.

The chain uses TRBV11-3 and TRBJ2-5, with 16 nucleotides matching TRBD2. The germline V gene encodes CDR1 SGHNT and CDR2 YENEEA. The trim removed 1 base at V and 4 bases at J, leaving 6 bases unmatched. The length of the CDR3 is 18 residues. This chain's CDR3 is CASSLGGTSGGAAETQYF. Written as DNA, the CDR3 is TGTGCCAGCAGCTTAGGTGGGACTAGCGGGGGGGCCGCAGAGACCCAGTACTTC.